A single sample gave rise to the 22 T cell receptor beta chains below, sequenced in a study of T cells in Graves' hyperthyroidism and ophthalmopathy (dated by TCRdb to the late 2010s). Receptor libraries were prepared by multiplex PCR. Sequenced using an Illumina HiSeq 2000. Amplification of TCR beta CDR3 regions was carried out from RNA transcripts. A first-round RT-PCR of the TCR CDR3 used the HTBI primer set with the Qiagen OneStep RT-PCR kit. TCRdb trimmed the raw reads at Q25, called clones with MiXCR and kept productive beta chains. One record per CDR3 amino acid sequence lists the most common genes and DNA. The sample data list 450,000 to 600,000 distinct CDR3 sequences, and about 14% of these were observed just once. The ten biggest clones cover approximately 14% of the sample. Sequenced material: blood. The source of these receptors is a woman aged 40 to 50 with Graves' hyperthyroidism.

This clonotype has a count of ten or more. CDR3 in amino acids: CASSDAGVEKLFF. The CDR3 nucleotides are TGTGCCAGCAGCGACGCAGGGGTGGAAAAACTGTTTTTT. The rearrangement uses TRBV3-1 and TRBJ1-4; weak D call: TRBD1 (6 bases). V was pared by 5 bases and J by 8 bases, with 12 bases between. Germline lookup yields CDR1 LGHDT and CDR2 YNNKEL (reference sequence). CDR3 length equals 13 residues.

This clonotype was seen ten or more times. This chain links TRBV3-1 with TRBJ2-5; D unresolved. CDR3 length: 12 amino acids. Germline assignment: CDR1 LGHDT and CDR2 YNNKEL (reference sequence). Trimming shortened V by 7 bases and J by 5 bases, and 11 bases separated the two germline ends. The CDR3 region has the DNA TGTGCCAGCACCCACGCGTCTGAGACCCAGTACTTC. The encoded protein is CASTHASETQYF.

This clonotype was detected only a few times. This chain joins TRBV29-1 and TRBJ1-1; possible D gene TRBD1, 6 bases. The V gene's germline CDR1 is SQVTM and CDR2 ANQGSEA. This CDR3 is built from 18 residues. V was pared by 0 bases and J by 5 bases, with 25 bases between. The CDR3 sequence: CSVEDLGRGRMSGTEAFF. Written as DNA, the CDR3 is TGCAGCGTTGAAGATCTCGGCAGGGGACGTATGAGTGGAACTGAAGCTTTCTTT. Full variable domain (missing parts from reference TRBV29-1 and TRBJ1-1): SAVISQKPSRDICQRGTSLTIQCQVDSQVTMMFWYRQQPGQSLTLIATANQGSEATYESGFVIDKFPISRPNLTFSTLTVSNMSPEDSSIYLCSVEDLGRGRMSGTEAFFGQGTRLTVV.

This clonotype was seen only a few times. The chain uses TRBV6-2 or TRBV6-3 and TRBJ2-7; 10 nucleotides line up with TRBD2. The germline V gene encodes CDR1 MNHEY and CDR2 SVGEGT. V trimming: 0 bases; J trimming: 5 bases; junction bases outside the gene matches: 16. This CDR3 comprises 19 residues. CDR3 nucleotide sequence: TGTGCCAGCAGTTACTCGAGGTTCTCGAGGCTAGCGGGAGTCCACGAGCAGTACTTC. Its protein product is CASSYSRFSRLAGVHEQYF.

The chain's CDR3 is CASSLEGVAGELFF. CDR3 DNA sequence: TGTGCCAGCAGTTTAGAGGGAGTTGCCGGGGAGCTGTTTTTT. The V gene is TRBV28, the J gene TRBJ2-2; TRBD2 might be the D (5 bases). The length of the CDR3 is 14 residues. Per the germline V gene, CDR1 is MDHEN and CDR2 is SYDVKM. V shed 2 bases and J shed 6 bases, with 10 bases lying between them.

This clonotype was recorded many times. This chain joins TRBV11-2 and TRBJ2-3; the match to TRBD2 covers 10 bases. This CDR3 has 15 amino acids. V lost 7 bases to trimming and J lost 3 bases; unmatched junction nucleotides: 7. Germline V gene data show CDR1 as SGHAT and CDR2 as FQNNGV. The CDR3: CASNKGTSVTDTQYF. The DNA for the CDR3 is TGTGCCAGCAACAAAGGGACTAGCGTAACAGATACGCAGTATTTT.

Concerning this clonotype: The CDR3 ends on some other residue instead of the conserved phenylalanine or tryptophan, so this is likely a read error. The V gene is TRBV28, the J gene TRBJ1-5; no clear D gene. Germline V CDR1 and CDR2: MDHEN, SYDVKM. V was cut by 6 bases and J by 1 base, with 4 bases left in between. The CDR3 sequence is 12 residues long. CDR3 sequence reads: CASRLSNQPQHL. The CDR3 nucleotides are TGTGCCAGCAGGCTAAGCAATCAGCCCCAGCATTTA.

This clonotype was seen ten or more times. The chain joins TRBV5-1 to TRBJ2-2; no clear D. This CDR3 has 14 residues. Germline CDR1 reads SGHRS; CDR2 reads YFSETQ. V gave up 0 bases and J gave up 2 bases, with 5 bases separating them. The CDR3 loop reads CASSLVGNTGELFF. CDR3 DNA: TGCGCCAGCAGCTTGGTTGGTAACACCGGGGAGCTGTTTTTT.

About this clonotype: One base away lies a much larger clone, so this may be a sequencing read error. This chain connects TRBV28 to TRBJ2-7, with unresolved D. V lost 7 bases and J lost 7, with 14 bases in between. The CDR3 is made up of 12 amino acids. CDR1 and CDR2 (germline): MDHEN, SYDVKM. CDR3 nucleotide sequence: TGTGCCAGCATGACCACCCAGTCTGAGCAGTACTTC. Protein: CASMTTQSEQYF.

This CDR3 reads CASSPELADQQFF. Here the CDR3 DNA reads TGTGCCAGCTCACCCGAACTAGCGGACCAGCAGTTCTTC. The rearrangement uses TRBV18 and TRBJ2-1; 8 bases fit TRBD2. Germline CDR1 KGHSH, CDR2 LQKENI. CDR3 size: 13 residues. J gave up 11 bases and V 3 bases, and 6 bases lay outside the gene matches.

This clonotype occurred a few times. This chain uses TRBV10-3 with TRBJ2-7, with 11 positions matching TRBD1. The junction had 13 bases not matched to a gene; V was cut back by 6 bases and J by 3 bases. Germline values: CDR1 ENHRY, CDR2 SYGVKD. This CDR3 comprises 17 residues. As DNA, the CDR3 is TGTGCCATCAGCCTAGGACAGGGGGCAACTGGTTACTACGAGCAGTACTTC. The encoded protein is CAISLGQGATGYYEQYF.

This clonotype was counted at least ten times. This chain uses TRBV7-9 with TRBJ2-7, with 8 bases lining up with TRBD2. Trimming cost V 1 base and J 7 bases; bases outside gene matches: 15. Germline lookup yields CDR1 SEHNR and CDR2 FQNEAQ (reference sequence). This CDR3 has 17 residues. The CDR3 region is CASSLEVGLAGTGEQYF. Here the CDR3 DNA reads TGTGCCAGCAGCTTAGAAGTTGGTTTAGCGGGGACGGGGGAGCAGTACTTC.

The chain combines TRBV19 with TRBJ1-3; 7 bases align to TRBD1. V dropped 6 bases and J dropped 6; count of bases not matched to a gene: 11. The germline V gene encodes CDR1 LNHDA and CDR2 SQIVND (reference sequence). There are 15 residues in the CDR3. CDR3 region: CASRPPGQSKNTIYF. CDR3 sequence (DNA): TGTGCCAGTAGACCGCCGGGACAGTCTAAAAACACCATATATTTT.

V and J are TRBV20-1 and TRBJ1-2; D remains ambiguous. The germline V and J ends were trimmed by 5 bases and 4 bases, with 17 bases remaining between them. CDR1 DFQATT and CDR2 SNEGSKA come from the germline V gene (reference sequence). The CDR3 has 14 amino acids. CDR3 amino acids: CSAPPARSFYGYTF. The CDR3 DNA reads as TGCAGTGCTCCCCCGGCGCGGAGTTTCTATGGCTACACCTTC.

V is TRBV27 and J is TRBJ2-2; D remains ambiguous. The CDR3 extends over 17 amino acids. The germline V and J ends were trimmed by 0 bases and 5 bases, with 16 bases remaining between them. Per germline, CDR1 MNHEY and CDR2 SMNVEV (reference sequence). CDR3 in DNA: TGTGCCAGCAGTTTATCGGGGTACGGGCGAAAAACCGGGGAGCTGTTTTTT. As protein: CASSLSGYGRKTGELFF.

This clonotype was recorded only once. The rearrangement joins TRBV5-1 to TRBJ1-1, with D maybe TRBD1 (5 bases). This CDR3 has 15 residues. The germline V and J ends were trimmed by 1 base and 1 base, with 11 bases remaining between them. CDR1 and CDR2 (germline): SGHRS, YFSETQ. CDR3 nucleotides: TGCGCCAGCAGCTTGTCACCGGGGACGAACACTGAAGCTTTCTTT. This gives the protein CASSLSPGTNTEAFF.

Many counts were recorded for this clonotype. The rearrangement uses TRBV28 and TRBJ2-7, with 11 bases lining up with TRBD1. The CDR3 has 14 residues. Germline V gives CDR1 MDHEN, CDR2 SYDVKM. With V trimmed by 8 bases and J by 3 bases, 6 bases remained unmatched. The CDR3 nucleotides are TGTGCCAGCTCCACGGGACAGGGGGTCTACGAGCAGTACTTC. Protein: CASSTGQGVYEQYF. The full variable domain, with the rest looked up from reference TRBV28 and TRBJ2-7, is DVKVTQSSRYLVKRTGEKVFLECVQDMDHENMFWYRQDPGLGLRLIYFSYDVKMKEKGDIPEGYSVSREKKERFSLILESASTNQTSMYLCASSTGQGVYEQYFGPGTRLTVT.

This clonotype has at least ten counts. The chain combines TRBV7-9 with TRBJ1-2, with no clear D. Germline assignment: CDR1 SEHNR and CDR2 FQNEAQ (reference sequence). Trimming stripped 5 bases from V and 2 bases from J, with 15 bases between. The CDR3 extends over 15 amino acids. CDR3 amino acids: CASSPREGSNYGYTF. CDR3 sequence (DNA): TGTGCCAGCAGCCCCCGGGAGGGATCCAACTATGGCTACACCTTC. Looking up the rest from reference TRBV7-9 and TRBJ1-2 gives the full variable domain: DTGVSQNPRHKITKRGQNVTFRCDPISEHNRLYWYRQTLGQGPEFLTYFQNEAQLEKSRLLSDRFSAERPKGSFSTLEIQRTEQGDSAMYLCASSPREGSNYGYTFGSGTRLTVV.

This clonotype was counted many times. The V gene is TRBV6-1, the J gene TRBJ2-7, with D tentatively TRBD1 or TRBD2 (5 bases each). The CDR3 totals 16 residues. CDR1 is MNHNS and CDR2 is SASEGT in the germline V gene. Trimming removed 0 bases at V and 3 bases at J, with 15 bases between. The CDR3 DNA reads as TGTGCCAGCAGTGAAGCGGGGACCCTCATGTTCTACGAGCAGTACTTC. This encodes CASSEAGTLMFYEQYF.

The chain joins TRBV27 to TRBJ1-1, with TRBD1 as a possible D gene (5 bases). Germline lookup yields CDR1 MNHEY and CDR2 SMNVEV (reference sequence). V dropped 5 bases and J dropped 1 base, with 11 bases sitting between them. The CDR3 has 14 residues. Here the CDR3 DNA reads TGTGCCAGCAGTGCCCCAGGGAGGAACACTGAAGCTTTCTTT. This codes for CASSAPGRNTEAFF.

This clonotype was seen repeatedly, ten times or more. This chain connects TRBV3-1 to TRBJ1-1; TRBD1 agrees at 10 bases. CDR1 is LGHDT and CDR2 is YNNKEL in the germline V gene (reference sequence). Germline trimming cut 1 base from V and 6 bases from J; bases unmatched to any gene: 5. CDR3 length equals 15 residues. This CDR3 is CASSQGQGALSEAFF. In nucleotides, the CDR3 is TGTGCCAGCAGCCAAGGACAGGGGGCTTTATCTGAAGCTTTCTTT.

CDR3 bases: TGTGCCAGCAGCCAAGATAGAGAGGGGTCGGAGACCCAGTACTTC. This gives the protein CASSQDREGSETQYF. V and J are TRBV4-2 and TRBJ2-5; D is tentatively TRBD1 or TRBD2 (5 bases each). V was pared by 0 bases and J by 5 bases, with 13 bases between. The germline CDR1 and CDR2 sequences are LGHNA and YNFKEQ. This CDR3 has 15 amino acids.